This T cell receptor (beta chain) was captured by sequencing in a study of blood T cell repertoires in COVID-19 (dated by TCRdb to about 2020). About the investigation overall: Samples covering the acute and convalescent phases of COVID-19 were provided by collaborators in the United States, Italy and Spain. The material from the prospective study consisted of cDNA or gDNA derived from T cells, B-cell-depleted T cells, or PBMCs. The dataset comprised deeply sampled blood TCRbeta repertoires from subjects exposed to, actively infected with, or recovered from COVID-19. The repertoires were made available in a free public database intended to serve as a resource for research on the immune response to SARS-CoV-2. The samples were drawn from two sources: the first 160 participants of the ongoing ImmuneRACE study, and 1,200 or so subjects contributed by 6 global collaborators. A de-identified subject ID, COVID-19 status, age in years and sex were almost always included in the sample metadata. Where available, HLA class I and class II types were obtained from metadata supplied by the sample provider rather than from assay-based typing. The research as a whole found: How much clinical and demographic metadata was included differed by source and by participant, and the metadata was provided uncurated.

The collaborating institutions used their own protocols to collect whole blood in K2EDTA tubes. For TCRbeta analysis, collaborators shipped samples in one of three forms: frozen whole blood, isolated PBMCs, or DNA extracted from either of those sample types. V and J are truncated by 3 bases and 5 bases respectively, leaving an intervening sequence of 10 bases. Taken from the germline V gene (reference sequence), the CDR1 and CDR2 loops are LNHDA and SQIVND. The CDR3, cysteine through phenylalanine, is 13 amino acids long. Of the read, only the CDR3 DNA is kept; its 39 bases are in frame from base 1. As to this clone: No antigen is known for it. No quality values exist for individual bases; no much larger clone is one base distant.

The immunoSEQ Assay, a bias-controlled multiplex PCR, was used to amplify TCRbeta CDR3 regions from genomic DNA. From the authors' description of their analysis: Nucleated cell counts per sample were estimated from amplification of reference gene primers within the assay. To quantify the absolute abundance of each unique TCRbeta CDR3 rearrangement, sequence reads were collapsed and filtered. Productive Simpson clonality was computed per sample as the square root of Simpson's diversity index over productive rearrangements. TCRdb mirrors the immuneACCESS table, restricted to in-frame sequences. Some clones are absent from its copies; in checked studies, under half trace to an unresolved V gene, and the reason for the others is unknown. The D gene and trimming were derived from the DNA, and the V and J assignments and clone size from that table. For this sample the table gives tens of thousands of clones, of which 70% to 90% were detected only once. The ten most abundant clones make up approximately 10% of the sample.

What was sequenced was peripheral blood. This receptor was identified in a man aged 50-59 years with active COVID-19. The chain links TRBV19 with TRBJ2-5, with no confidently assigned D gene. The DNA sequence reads TGTGCCAGTAGTATTGTAGCTTCGGAGACCCAGTACTTC. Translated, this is CASSIVASETQYF. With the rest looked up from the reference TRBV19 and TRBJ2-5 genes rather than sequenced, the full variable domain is DGGITQSPKYLFRKEGQNVTLSCEQNLNHDAMYWYRQDPGQGLRLIYYSQIVNDFQKGDIAEGYSVSREKKESFPLTVTSAQKNPTAFYLCASSIVASETQYFGPGTRLLVL.